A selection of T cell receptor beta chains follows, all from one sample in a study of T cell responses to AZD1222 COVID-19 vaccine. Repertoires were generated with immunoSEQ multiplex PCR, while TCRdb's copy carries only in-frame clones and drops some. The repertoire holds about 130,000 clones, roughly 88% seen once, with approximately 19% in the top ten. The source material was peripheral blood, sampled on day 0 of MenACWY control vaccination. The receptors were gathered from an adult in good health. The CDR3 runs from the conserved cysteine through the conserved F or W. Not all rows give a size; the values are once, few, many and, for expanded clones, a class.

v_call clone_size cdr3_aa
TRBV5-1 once CASSLAGASGIYEQFF
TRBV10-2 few CASTPSGGLYGYTF
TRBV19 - CASRDRGGTGELFF
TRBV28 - CASMVVGNNDKQYF
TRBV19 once CASSPDRGLYEQYF
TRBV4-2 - CASSLRQLATGTEAFF
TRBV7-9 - CASSSPRIAKNIQYF
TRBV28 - CASSSQGWSEAFF
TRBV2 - CASNPTGGGEQYF
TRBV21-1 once CASSRGRGWFFYSNQPQHF
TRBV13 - CASSLGQGPQHF